A single sample is the source of the 13 T cell receptor beta chains below, sequenced in a study of blood T cell repertoires in COVID-19. Generated by immunoSEQ multiplex PCR, the TCRdb table keeps only in-frame clones and is missing some. This table has 35,000 to 40,000 clones, about nine tenths appearing once. Specimen: peripheral blood. The receptors were gathered from a man between 65 and 85 years old with acute or convalescent COVID-19.

The chain combines TRBV29-1 with TRBJ2-7, with TRBD1 matching over 10 bases. Germline V lookup: CDR1 SQVTM, CDR2 ANQGSEA. The trim removed 8 bases at V and 6 bases at J, leaving 4 bases unmatched. The CDR3 has 11 amino acids. This chain's CDR3 is CSMGTGVEQYF. The DNA for the CDR3 is TGCAGCATGGGGACAGGGGTCGAGCAGTACTTC.

A single count supports this clone. The chain links TRBV18 to TRBJ2-4; 7 bases are shared with TRBD1. V dropped 4 bases and J dropped 5; count of bases not matched to a gene: 8. The CDR3 runs 15 residues. Germline loops: CDR1 KGHSH, CDR2 LQKENI. The CDR3 DNA follows: TGTGCCAGCTCACACCCGACAGGGATCCAAAACATTCAGTACTTC. Its translation: CASSHPTGIQNIQYF.

The V gene is TRBV13, the J gene TRBJ1-5; the D gene is possibly TRBD1 (6 bases). The CDR3 extends over 17 amino acids. Germline assignment: CDR1 PRHDT and CDR2 FYEKMQ (reference sequence). Trimming took off 5 bases at V and 0 bases at J, with 17 bases between the two ends. The CDR3 sequence is CASSANNRESSNQPQHF. The CDR3 DNA reads as TGTGCCAGCAGCGCAAATAACAGGGAATCTAGCAATCAGCCCCAGCATTTT.

The gene calls are TRBV7-3 and TRBJ2-3, with a possible D match to TRBD1 (6 bases). V was cut by 5 bases and J by 0 bases, with 12 bases left in between. Germline V CDR1 and CDR2: SGHTA, FQGTGA. The CDR3 is 15 amino acids. This CDR3 reads CASSQDRTSTDTQYF. The CDR3 DNA follows: TGTGCCAGCAGCCAAGACAGGACTAGCACAGATACGCAGTATTTT. The full variable domain, its missing parts supplied by reference TRBV7-3 and TRBJ2-3, is GAGVSQTPSNKVTEKGKYVELRCDPISGHTALYWYRQSLGQGPEFLIYFQGTGAADDSGLPNDRFFAVRPEGSVSTLKIQRTERGDSAVYLCASSQDRTSTDTQYFGPGTRLTVL.

The rearrangement uses TRBV20-1 and TRBJ1-2, with D perhaps matching TRBD1 (6 bases). The CDR3 is 11 amino acids. V lost 6 bases, J lost 5 bases, and 10 bases lay in between. Germline V gives CDR1 DFQATT, CDR2 SNEGSKA (reference sequence). The chain's CDR3 is CSAGTRYGYTF. The CDR3 coding sequence is TGCAGTGCGGGGACAAGGTATGGCTACACCTTC.

CDR3 coding DNA: TGTGCCAGCAGCTTATCTTGGGGACAGGGAGCTGGCTACACCTTC. Its protein product is CASSLSWGQGAGYTF. The chain combines TRBV7-2 with TRBJ1-2, with 9 bases identical to TRBD1. The J segment lost 7 bases and the V segment lost 2 bases, leaving 8 bases of the junction unmatched. Germline loops: CDR1 SGHTA, CDR2 FQGNSA. CDR3 size: 15 residues.

V gene TRBV29-1 combines with J gene TRBJ2-3, with D possibly TRBD1 on 7 matching bases. The CDR3 loop spans 15 amino acids. Germline CDR1 and CDR2: SQVTM and ANQGSEA. Trimming stripped 4 bases from V and 0 bases from J, with 14 bases between. CDR3 sequence (DNA): TGCAGCGTTGTGAAGACAGGGAGGAGCACAGATACGCAGTATTTT. Amino acid sequence: CSVVKTGRSTDTQYF.

This chain links TRBV7-2 with TRBJ1-1, with unresolved D. V was pared by 5 bases and J by 1 base, with 11 bases between. Germline CDR1 is SGHTA and CDR2 is FQGNSA. The CDR3 loop spans 14 amino acids. In nucleotides, the CDR3 is TGTGCCAGCAGCCCTACCGAATGGAACACTGAAGCTTTCTTT. Protein: CASSPTEWNTEAFF.

The chain joins TRBV28 to TRBJ2-3, with TRBD1 matching 10 bases. Germline CDR1 is MDHEN and CDR2 is SYDVKM. The V and J ends lost 3 bases and 5 bases, in that order; junction bases with no gene match: 8. This CDR3 has 16 residues. CDR3 DNA: TGTGCCAGCAGTTTTTCCCGGACAGGGGGATTAGATACGCAGTATTTT. This translates into CASSFSRTGGLDTQYF.

The J gene is TRBJ2-5, the V gene TRBV6-2 or TRBV6-3; 10 bases line up with TRBD1. The CDR3 has 15 residues. The germline V gene has CDR1 MNHEY and CDR2 SVGEGT. With 6 bases clipped from V and 4 bases from J, the junction kept 8 bases outside the gene matches. In nucleotides, the CDR3 is TGTGCCAGCAGCACCCCCGGGACAGGGGCAGAGACCCAGTACTTC. This gives the protein CASSTPGTGAETQYF.

The chain links TRBV18 to TRBJ2-3; 8 nucleotides match TRBD1. After removal of 8 bases from V and 4 bases from J, the junction contained 14 bases not matched to a gene. This CDR3 spans 16 amino acids. CDR1 is KGHSH, CDR2 LQKENI, per germline. The CDR3 DNA reads as TGTGCCAGCCCCCCCCGGGCAGGGGGCATCGCAGATACGCAGTATTTT. Its protein product is CASPPRAGGIADTQYF. The entire variable domain, with the rest obtained from reference TRBV18 and TRBJ2-3, is as follows: NAGVMQNPRHLVRRRGQEARLRCSPMKGHSHVYWYRQLPEEGLKFMVYLQKENIIDESGMPKERFSAEFPKEGPSILRIQQVVRGDSAAYFCASPPRAGGIADTQYFGPGTRLTVL.

V is TRBV5-4 and J is TRBJ1-2; 10 positions agree with TRBD1. Germline V gene lookup returns CDR1 SGHNT and CDR2 YYREEE (reference sequence). The CDR3 loop spans 13 amino acids. Unmatched junction bases numbered 4, after V lost 5 bases and J lost 6 bases. CDR3 protein: CASSSGQGNGYTF. In nucleotides, the CDR3 is TGTGCCAGCAGTTCGGGACAGGGGAATGGCTACACCTTC.

The count of this clone is one. The chain couples TRBV6-1 to TRBJ1-5, with unresolved D. The CDR3 sequence is 15 residues long. Germline V gene data show CDR1 as MNHNS and CDR2 as SASEGT. Trimming stripped 3 bases from V and 5 bases from J, with 14 bases between. The CDR3 protein is CASSDVRGEYQPQHF. The DNA for the CDR3 is TGTGCCAGCAGTGACGTAAGAGGAGAATATCAGCCCCAGCATTTT.